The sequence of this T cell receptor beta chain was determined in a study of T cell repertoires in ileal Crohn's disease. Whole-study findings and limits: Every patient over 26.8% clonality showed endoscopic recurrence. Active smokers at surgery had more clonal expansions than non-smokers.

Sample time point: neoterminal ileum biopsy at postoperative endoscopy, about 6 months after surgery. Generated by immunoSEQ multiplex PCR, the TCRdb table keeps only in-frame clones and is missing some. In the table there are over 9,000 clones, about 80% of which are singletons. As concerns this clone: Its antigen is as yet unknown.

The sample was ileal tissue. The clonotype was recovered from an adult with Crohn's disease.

The DNA of the CDR3 is TGTGCCAGTAGTGCCCGGACACAAGAGACCCAGTACTTC. The encoded protein is CASSARTQETQYF. This rearrangement joins TRBV19 to TRBJ2-5; a possible D gene is TRBD1 (5 bases). The CDR3 spans 13 residues. V was shortened by 5 bases and J by 2 bases, with 9 bases between the two germline ends. Germline V gene data show CDR1 as LNHDA and CDR2 as SQIVND (reference sequence).